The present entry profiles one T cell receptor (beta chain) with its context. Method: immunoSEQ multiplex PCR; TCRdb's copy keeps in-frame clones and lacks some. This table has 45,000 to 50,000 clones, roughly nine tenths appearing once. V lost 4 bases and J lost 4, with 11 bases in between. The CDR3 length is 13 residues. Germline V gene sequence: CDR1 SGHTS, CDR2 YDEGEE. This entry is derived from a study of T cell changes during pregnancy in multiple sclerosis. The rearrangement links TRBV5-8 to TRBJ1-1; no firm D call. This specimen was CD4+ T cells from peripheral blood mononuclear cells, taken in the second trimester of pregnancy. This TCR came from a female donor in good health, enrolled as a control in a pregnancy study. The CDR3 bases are TGTGCCAGCAGCCTAAGACGGAGCACTGAAGCTTTCTTT. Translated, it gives CASSLRRSTEAFF.